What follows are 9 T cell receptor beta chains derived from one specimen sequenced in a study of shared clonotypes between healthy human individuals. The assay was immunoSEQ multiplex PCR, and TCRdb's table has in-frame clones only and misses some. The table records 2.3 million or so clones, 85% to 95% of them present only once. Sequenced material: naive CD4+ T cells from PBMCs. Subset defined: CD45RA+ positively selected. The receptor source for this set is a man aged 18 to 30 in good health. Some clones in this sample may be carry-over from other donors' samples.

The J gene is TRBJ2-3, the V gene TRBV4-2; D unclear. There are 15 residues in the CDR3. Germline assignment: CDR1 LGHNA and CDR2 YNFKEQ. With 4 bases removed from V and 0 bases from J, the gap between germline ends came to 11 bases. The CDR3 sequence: CASSPTDTSTDTQYF. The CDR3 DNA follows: TGTGCCAGCAGCCCCACCGATACTAGCACAGATACGCAGTATTTT.

The CDR3 DNA follows: TGTGCCAGCATTGGGACAGGGGCAAGCAATCAGCCCCAGCATTTT. Its translation: CASIGTGASNQPQHF. The chain carries TRBV6-1 and TRBJ1-5, with 10 bases aligning to TRBD1. Germline CDR1 is MNHNS and CDR2 is SASEGT. The CDR3 totals 15 residues. J was trimmed by 1 base and V by 7 bases; bases with no gene match: 4.

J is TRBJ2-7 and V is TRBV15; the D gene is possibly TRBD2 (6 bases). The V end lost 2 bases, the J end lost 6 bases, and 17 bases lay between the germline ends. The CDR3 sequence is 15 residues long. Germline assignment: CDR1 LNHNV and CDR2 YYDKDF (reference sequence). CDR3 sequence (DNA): TGTGCCACCAGCAGACTGTCTGGGGGGTCATCCGAGCAGTACTTC. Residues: CATSRLSGGSSEQYF.

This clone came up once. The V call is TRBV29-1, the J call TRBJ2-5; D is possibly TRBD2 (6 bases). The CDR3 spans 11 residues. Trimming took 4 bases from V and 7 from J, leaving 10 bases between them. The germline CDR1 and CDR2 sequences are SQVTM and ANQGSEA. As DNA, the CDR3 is TGCAGCGTTGTTCCCGGGGGGACCCAGTACTTC. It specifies CSVVPGGTQYF. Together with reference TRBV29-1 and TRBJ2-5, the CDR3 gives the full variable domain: SAVISQKPSRDICQRGTSLTIQCQVDSQVTMMFWYRQQPGQSLTLIATANQGSEATYESGFVIDKFPISRPNLTFSTLTVSNMSPEDSSIYLCSVVPGGTQYFGPGTRLLVL.

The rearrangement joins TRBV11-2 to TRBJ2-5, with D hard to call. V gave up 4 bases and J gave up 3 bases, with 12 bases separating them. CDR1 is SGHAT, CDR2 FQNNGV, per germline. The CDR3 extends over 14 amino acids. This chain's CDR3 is CASSSPRTEETQYF. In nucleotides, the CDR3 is TGTGCCAGCAGCTCACCCAGGACGGAAGAGACCCAGTACTTC.

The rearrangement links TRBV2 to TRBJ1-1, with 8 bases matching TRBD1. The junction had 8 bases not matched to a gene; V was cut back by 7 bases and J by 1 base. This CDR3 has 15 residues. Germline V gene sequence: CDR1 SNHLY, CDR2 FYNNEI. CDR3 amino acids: CASNDRGAPNTEAFF. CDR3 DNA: TGTGCCAGCAATGACAGGGGCGCCCCGAACACTGAAGCTTTCTTT. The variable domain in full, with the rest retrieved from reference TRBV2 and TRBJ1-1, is EPEVTQTPSHQVTQMGQEVILRCVPISNHLYFYWYRQILGQKVEFLVSFYNNEISEKSEIFDDQFSVERPDGSNFTLKIRSTKLEDSAMYFCASNDRGAPNTEAFFGQGTRLTVV.

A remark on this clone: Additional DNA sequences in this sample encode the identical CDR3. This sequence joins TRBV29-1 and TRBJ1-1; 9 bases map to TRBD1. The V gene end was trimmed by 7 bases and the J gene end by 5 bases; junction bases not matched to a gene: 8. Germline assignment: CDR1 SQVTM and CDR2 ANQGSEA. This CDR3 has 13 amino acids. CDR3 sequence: CSAGQGVGTEAFF. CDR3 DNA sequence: TGCAGCGCGGGACAGGGAGTTGGGACTGAAGCTTTCTTT.

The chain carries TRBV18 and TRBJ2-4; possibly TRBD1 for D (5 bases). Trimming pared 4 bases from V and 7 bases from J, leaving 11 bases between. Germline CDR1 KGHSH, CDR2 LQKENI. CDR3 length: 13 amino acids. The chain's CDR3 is CASSQAGLNIQYF. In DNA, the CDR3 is TGTGCCAGCTCACAGGCAGGGCTGAACATTCAGTACTTC. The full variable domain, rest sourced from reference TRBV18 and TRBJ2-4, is NAGVMQNPRHLVRRRGQEARLRCSPMKGHSHVYWYRQLPEEGLKFMVYLQKENIIDESGMPKERFSAEFPKEGPSILRIQQVVRGDSAAYFCASSQAGLNIQYFGAGTRLSVL.

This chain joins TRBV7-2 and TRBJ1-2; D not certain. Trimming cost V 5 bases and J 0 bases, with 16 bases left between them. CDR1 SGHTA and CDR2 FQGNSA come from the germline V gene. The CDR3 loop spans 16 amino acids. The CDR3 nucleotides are TGTGCCAGCAGCCCAATGACCGGGATCTCTAACTATGGCTACACCTTC. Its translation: CASSPMTGISNYGYTF.